This is a list of T cell receptor beta chains from one sample in a study of cytomegalovirus exposure and HLA in healthy donors. The repertoire was sequenced with immunoSEQ multiplex PCR; TCRdb's copy has only in-frame clones and lacks some. The sample carries some 110,000 clones, over 55% recorded once. The material sequenced was PBMCs. The receptors derive from a female donor in good health and CMV-seronegative. Both conserved end residues are part of each CDR3. The order of the fields is V gene, D gene, J gene, clone size, CDR3 DNA, CDR3 protein. A D gene is named only where the DNA matches it firmly. Only part of the rows carry a size: once, few, many, or a class if the clone is expanded.

TRBV4-1	TRBD2	TRBJ2-7	.	TGCGCCAGCAGCCACCAGACTAGCGGGACCTACGAGCAGTACTTC	CASSHQTSGTYEQYF
TRBV6-5	TRBD1	TRBJ2-5	.	TGTGCCAGCAGTTACCCTCCAGACAGGGTAGAGACCCAGTACTTC	CASSYPPDRVETQYF
TRBV13	.	TRBJ2-2	.	TGTGCCAGCAGCCCCTATCTAGGCGGGGAGCTGTTTTTT	CASSPYLGGELFF
TRBV6-1	.	TRBJ1-2	.	TGTGCCAGCAGTGCCAGGTTGCTCAACTATGGCTACACCTTC	CASSARLLNYGYTF
TRBV28	.	TRBJ2-7	.	TGTGCCAGCAGTCCCTTCGTGGGCTCCTCCCAAAACGAGCAGTACTTC	CASSPFVGSSQNEQYF
TRBV27	.	TRBJ2-7	.	TGTGCCAGCAGTTTATCGTCCCGGGGCGAGCAGTACTTC	CASSLSSRGEQYF
TRBV27	.	TRBJ2-6	.	TGTGCCAGCAGTTCAGGCAGACTATCTGGGGCCAACGTCCTGACTTTC	CASSSGRLSGANVLTF
TRBV28	.	TRBJ1-3	few	TGTGCCAGCAGTAGGACAGAGCATGGAAACACCATATATTTT	CASSRTEHGNTIYF
TRBV13	.	TRBJ1-3	few	TGTGCCTTCCGCCGAGGCTCTGGAAACACCATATATTTT	CAFRRGSGNTIYF
TRBV27	TRBD2	TRBJ2-7	.	TGTGCCAGCAGTTTATCAGGACTAGCAGGAGAGCAGTACTTC	CASSLSGLAGEQYF
TRBV6-6	.	TRBJ2-5	.	TGTGCCACGGGAGTTGGCCAAGAGACCCAGTACTTC	CATGVGQETQYF
TRBV13	TRBD2	TRBJ2-2	.	TGTGCCAGCAGCTTAGGCTCCGGGGGGGCGAGCACCGGGGAGCTGTTTTTT	CASSLGSGGASTGELFF